This T cell receptor beta chain originates from a study of blood T cell repertoires in COVID-19. Study in general: Researchers got acute and convalescent COVID-19 samples from the United States, Italy and Spain.

The CDR3 totals 11 residues. V gave up 3 bases and J gave up 6 bases, with 2 bases separating them. In the source study's methods: Cell counts per sample came from amplifying reference gene primers. Measured with immunoSEQ multiplex PCR; TCRdb has only the in-frame clones, and not every one. V, J and clone size derive from that table, while D and trimming were established from the DNA sequence. The repertoire includes over 250,000 clones, about nine tenths of them detected once, and over 7.5% sits in the top ten. This clone was detected only once. The origin of this receptor is a middle-aged man who had recovered from COVID-19. The sequenced material came from peripheral blood. The chain employs TRBV12-3 or TRBV12-4 and TRBJ2-2; D gene ambiguous. The CDR3 sequence: CASSFAGELFF. DNA for the CDR3: TGTGCCAGCAGTTTCGCCGGGGAGCTGTTTTTT.